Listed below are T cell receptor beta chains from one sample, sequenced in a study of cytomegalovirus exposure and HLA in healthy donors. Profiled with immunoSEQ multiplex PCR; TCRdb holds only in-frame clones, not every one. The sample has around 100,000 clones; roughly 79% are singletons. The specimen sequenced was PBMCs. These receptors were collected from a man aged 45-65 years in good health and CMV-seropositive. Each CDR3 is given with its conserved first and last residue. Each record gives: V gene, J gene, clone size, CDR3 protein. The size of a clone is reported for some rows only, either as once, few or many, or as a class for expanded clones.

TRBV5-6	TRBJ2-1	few	CASSLPSGSNEQFF
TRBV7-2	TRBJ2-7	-	CASSFTGTGGYEQYF
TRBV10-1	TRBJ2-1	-	CASSKLAGEQFF
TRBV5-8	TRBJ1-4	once	CASSWGPDREAFF
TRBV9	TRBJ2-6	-	CASSVGADSGANVLTF
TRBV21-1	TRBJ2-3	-	CASSKEGQSTDTQYF
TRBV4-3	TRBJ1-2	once	CASSQDGGPEGYTF
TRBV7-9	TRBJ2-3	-	CASRARNRDTQYF
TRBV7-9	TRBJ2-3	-	CASTTGTSTDTQYF
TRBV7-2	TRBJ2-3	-	CASSHFADTQYF
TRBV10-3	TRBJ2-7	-	CAITPNPGTYEQYF
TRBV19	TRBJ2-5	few	CATIAREGIRETQYF
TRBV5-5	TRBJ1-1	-	CASSTGQGTEAFF
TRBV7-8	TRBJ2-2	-	CASSLARANTGELFF
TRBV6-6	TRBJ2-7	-	CASSQGQGGSYEQYF
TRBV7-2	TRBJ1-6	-	CASSSFGSPLHF
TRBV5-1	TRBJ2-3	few	CASSPQGGGTDTQYF
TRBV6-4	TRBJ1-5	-	CASSVGLNQPQHF
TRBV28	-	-	CASSVTGTLYEQYF
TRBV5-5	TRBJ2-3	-	CASSLVGRGPDTQYF
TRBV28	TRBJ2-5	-	CASSSPSREETQYF
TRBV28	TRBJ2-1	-	CAGGGLARRGEQFF
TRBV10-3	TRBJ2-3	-	CAISTGATDTQYF
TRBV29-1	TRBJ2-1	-	CSVEGITGVNEQFF
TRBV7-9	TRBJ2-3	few	CASSLVRQVGDTQYF
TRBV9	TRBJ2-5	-	CASSVGTGQGSETQYF
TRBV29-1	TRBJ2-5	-	CSGRGPKETQYF
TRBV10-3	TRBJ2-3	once	CAISEPTGGGTDTQYF
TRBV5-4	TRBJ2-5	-	CASSSPRGSETQYF
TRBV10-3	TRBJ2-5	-	CAIRRGGGSSEETQYF
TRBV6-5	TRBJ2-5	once	CASSPEGQAETQYF
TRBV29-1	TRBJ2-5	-	CSVEDLVGDQETQYF
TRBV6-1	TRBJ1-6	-	CASRKKENSPLHF
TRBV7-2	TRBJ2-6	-	CASSKTGPGANVLTF
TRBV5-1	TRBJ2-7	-	CASSLQAGAEEQYF
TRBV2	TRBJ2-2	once	CASSLLPGEVELFF
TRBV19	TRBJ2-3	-	CASTPTYEGTGATDTQYF
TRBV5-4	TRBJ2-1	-	CASSLDSVNNEQFF
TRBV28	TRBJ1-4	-	CASSLSQGRKLFF
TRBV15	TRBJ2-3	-	CATSSRLAHTDTQYF